This TCR beta chain emerged from a study of beta chain features in type 1 diabetes. Study background: Investigators examined nearly 110,000,000 sorted cells across all samples.

Trimming pared 0 bases from V and 3 bases from J, leaving 10 bases between. CDR1 is LGHNA and CDR2 is YSLEER in the germline V gene. The CDR3 totals 15 residues. Points from the study as a whole: No resolution was reached here on whether HLA type influences TCRB rearrangement. For patients, the naive, central memory and Treg TCRB repertoires appeared more alike than for healthy donors. When Type 1 diabetes patients were examined, their TCRB CDR3s proved moderately but significantly shorter in all four CD4+ subsets.

This clone was seen more than once but under ten times. Its antigen is unknown. Isolated RNA was reverse transcribed in full, so expressed TCRB transcripts were sequenced. Only in-frame clones appear in the TCRdb table, and some are missing; sequencing was by immunoSEQ multiplex PCR. The profile shows roughly 300,000 clones, approximately 9.7% of them singletons. The sequenced sample consisted of central memory CD4+ T cells from blood. This rearrangement joins TRBV4-3 to TRBJ2-3; maybe TRBD2 (5 bases). The receptor was derived from a man younger than 45 with type 1 diabetes. The CDR3 reads CASSQDKRRTDTQYF. The CDR3 DNA sequence: TGCGCCAGCAGCCAAGACAAGAGGAGGACAGATACGCAGTATTTT.